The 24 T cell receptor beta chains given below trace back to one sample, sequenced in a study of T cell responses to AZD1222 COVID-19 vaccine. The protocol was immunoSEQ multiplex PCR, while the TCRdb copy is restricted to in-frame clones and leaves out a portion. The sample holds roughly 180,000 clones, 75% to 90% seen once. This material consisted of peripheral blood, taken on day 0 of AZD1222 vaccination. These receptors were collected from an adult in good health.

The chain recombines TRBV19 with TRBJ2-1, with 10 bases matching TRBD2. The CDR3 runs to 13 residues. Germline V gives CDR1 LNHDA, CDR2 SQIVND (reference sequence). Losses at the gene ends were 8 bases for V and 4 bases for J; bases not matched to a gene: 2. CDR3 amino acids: CASGLADYNEQFF. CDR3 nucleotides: TGTGCCAGTGGACTAGCGGATTACAATGAGCAGTTCTTC.

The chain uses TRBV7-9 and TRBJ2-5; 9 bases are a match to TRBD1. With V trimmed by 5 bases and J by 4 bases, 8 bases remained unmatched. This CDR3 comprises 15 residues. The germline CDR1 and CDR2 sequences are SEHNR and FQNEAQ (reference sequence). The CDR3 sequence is CASSQTGGVRETQYF. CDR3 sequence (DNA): TGTGCCAGCAGCCAGACAGGGGGGGTCCGAGAGACCCAGTACTTC. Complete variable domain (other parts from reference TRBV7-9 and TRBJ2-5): DTGVSQNPRHKITKRGQNVTFRCDPISEHNRLYWYRQTLGQGPEFLTYFQNEAQLEKSRLLSDRFSAERPKGSFSTLEIQRTEQGDSAMYLCASSQTGGVRETQYFGPGTRLLVL.

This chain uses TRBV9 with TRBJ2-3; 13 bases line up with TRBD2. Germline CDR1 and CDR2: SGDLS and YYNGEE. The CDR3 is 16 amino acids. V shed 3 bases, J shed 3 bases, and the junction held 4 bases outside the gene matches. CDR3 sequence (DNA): TGTGCCAGCAGCGACCTGACTAGCGGGGGGACAGATACGCAGTATTTT. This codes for CASSDLTSGGTDTQYF.

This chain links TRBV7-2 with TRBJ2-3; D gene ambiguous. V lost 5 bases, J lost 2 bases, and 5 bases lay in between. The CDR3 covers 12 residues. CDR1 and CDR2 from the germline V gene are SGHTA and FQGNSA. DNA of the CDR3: TGTGCCAGCAGCCGTTACACAGATACGCAGTATTTT. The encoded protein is CASSRYTDTQYF. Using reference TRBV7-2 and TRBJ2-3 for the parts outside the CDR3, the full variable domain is GAGVSQSPSNKVTEKGKDVELRCDPISGHTALYWYRQSLGQGLEFLIYFQGNSAPDKSGLPSDRFSAERTGGSVSTLTIQRTQQEDSAVYLCASSRYTDTQYFGPGTRLTVL.

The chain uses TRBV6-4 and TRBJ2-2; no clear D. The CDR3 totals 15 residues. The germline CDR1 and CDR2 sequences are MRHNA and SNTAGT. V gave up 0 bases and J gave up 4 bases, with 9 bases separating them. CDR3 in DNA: TGTGCCAGCAGTGACTCGGTGGGTTCCACCGGGGAGCTGTTTTTT. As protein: CASSDSVGSTGELFF.

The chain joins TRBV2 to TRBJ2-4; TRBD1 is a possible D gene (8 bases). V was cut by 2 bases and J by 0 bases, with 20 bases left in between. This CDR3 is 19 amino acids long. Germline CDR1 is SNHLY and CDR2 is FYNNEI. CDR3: CASSEIWTGRDLAKNIQYF. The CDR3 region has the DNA TGTGCCAGCAGTGAAATATGGACAGGGAGGGACCTAGCCAAAAACATTCAGTACTTC.

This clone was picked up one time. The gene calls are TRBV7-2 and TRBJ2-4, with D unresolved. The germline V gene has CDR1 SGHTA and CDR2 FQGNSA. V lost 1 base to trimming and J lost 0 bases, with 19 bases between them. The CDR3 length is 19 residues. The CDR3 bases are TGTGCCAGCAGCTTAGACATTGCACGGACCATGATAGCCAAAAACATTCAGTACTTC. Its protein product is CASSLDIARTMIAKNIQYF.

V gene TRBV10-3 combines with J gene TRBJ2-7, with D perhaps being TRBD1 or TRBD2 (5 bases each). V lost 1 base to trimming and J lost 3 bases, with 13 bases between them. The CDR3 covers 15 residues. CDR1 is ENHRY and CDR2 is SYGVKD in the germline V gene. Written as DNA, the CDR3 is TGTGCCATCAGTGAGTTCGGGGACGGGATCTACGAGCAGTACGTC. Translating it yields CAISEFGDGIYEQYV.

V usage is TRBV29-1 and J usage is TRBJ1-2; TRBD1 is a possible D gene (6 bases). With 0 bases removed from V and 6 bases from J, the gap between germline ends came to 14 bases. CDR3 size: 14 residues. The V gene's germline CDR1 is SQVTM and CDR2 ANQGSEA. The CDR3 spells CSVEDLRGPHGYTF. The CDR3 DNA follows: TGCAGCGTTGAAGATCTTCGGGGGCCGCATGGCTACACCTTC.

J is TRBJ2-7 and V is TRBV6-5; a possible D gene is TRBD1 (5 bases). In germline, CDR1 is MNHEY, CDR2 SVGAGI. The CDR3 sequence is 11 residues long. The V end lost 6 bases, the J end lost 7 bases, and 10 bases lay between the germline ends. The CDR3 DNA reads TGTGCCAGCAGCAGAGCAGGGGAGCAGTACGTC. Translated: CASSRAGEQYV.

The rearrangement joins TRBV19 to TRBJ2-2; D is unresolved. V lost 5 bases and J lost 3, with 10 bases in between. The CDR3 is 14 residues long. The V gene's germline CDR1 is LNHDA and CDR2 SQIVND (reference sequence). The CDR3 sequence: CASSLWVDTGELFF. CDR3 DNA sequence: TGTGCCAGTAGTCTCTGGGTCGACACCGGGGAGCTGTTTTTT.

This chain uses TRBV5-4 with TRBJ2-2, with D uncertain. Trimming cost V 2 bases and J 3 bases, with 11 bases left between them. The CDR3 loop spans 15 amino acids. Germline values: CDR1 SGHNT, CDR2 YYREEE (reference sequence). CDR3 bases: TGTGCCAGCAGCTTTGAGCAGGTCTACACCGGGGAGCTGTTTTTT. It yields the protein CASSFEQVYTGELFF.

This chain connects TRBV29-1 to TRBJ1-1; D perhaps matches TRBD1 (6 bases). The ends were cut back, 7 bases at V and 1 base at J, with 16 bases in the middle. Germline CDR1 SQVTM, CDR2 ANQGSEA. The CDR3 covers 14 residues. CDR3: CSADRRDTNTEAFF. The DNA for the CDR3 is TGCAGCGCTGACCGCCGGGACACGAACACTGAAGCTTTCTTT. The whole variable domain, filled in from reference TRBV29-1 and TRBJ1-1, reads SAVISQKPSRDICQRGTSLTIQCQVDSQVTMMFWYRQQPGQSLTLIATANQGSEATYESGFVIDKFPISRPNLTFSTLTVSNMSPEDSSIYLCSADRRDTNTEAFFGQGTRLTVV.

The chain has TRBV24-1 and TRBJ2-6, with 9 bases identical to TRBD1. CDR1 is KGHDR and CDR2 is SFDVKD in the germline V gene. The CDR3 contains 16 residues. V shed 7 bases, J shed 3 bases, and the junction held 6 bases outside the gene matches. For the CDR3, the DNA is TGTGCCACCAGAGCCGGACAGGGGAATGGGGCCAACGTCCTGACTTTC. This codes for CATRAGQGNGANVLTF.

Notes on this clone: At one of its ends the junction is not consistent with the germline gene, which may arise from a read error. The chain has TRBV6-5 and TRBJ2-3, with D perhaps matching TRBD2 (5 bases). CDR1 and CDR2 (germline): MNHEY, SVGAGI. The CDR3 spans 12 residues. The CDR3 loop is CASSDSSDTQYF. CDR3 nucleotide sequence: TGTGCCAGCAGTGACTCTAGCGATACGCAGTATTTT.

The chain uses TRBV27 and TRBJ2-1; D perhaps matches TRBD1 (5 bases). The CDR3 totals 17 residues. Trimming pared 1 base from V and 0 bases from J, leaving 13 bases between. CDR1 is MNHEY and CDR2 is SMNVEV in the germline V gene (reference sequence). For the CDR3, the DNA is TGTGCCAGCAGTTTATTATTCGGGCAGGGCTCCTACAATGAGCAGTTCTTC. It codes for CASSLLFGQGSYNEQFF.

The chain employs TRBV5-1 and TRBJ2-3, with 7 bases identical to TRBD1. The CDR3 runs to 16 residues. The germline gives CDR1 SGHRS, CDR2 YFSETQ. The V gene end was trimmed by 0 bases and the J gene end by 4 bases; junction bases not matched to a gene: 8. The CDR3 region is CASSLGQGIRSDTQYF. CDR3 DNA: TGCGCCAGCAGCTTGGGACAGGGAATAAGGTCAGATACGCAGTATTTT.

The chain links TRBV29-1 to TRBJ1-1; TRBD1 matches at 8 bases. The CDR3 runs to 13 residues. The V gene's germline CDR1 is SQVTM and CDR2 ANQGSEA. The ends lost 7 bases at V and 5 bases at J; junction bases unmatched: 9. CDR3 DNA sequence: TGCAGCGCAGGCGGACAGGGTGAGACTGAAGCTTTCTTT. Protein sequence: CSAGGQGETEAFF.

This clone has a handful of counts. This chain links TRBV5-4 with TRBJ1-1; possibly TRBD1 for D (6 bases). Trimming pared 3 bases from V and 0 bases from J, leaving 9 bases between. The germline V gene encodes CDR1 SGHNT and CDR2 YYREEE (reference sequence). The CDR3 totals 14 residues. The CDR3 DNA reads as TGTGCCAGCAGCTATCCAGGGGTGAACACTGAAGCTTTCTTT. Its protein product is CASSYPGVNTEAFF.

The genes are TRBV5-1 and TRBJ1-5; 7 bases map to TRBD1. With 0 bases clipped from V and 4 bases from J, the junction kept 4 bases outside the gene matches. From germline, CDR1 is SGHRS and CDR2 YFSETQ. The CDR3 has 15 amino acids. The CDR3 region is CASSLEGQKNQPQHF. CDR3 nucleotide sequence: TGCGCCAGCAGCTTGGAGGGACAGAAGAATCAGCCCCAGCATTTT.

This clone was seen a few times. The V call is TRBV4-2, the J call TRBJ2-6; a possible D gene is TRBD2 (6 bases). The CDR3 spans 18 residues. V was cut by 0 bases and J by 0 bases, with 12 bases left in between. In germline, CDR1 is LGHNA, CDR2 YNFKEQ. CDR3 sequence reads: CASSQDELASSGANVLTF. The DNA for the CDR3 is TGTGCCAGCAGCCAAGATGAGCTAGCGAGCTCTGGGGCCAACGTCCTGACTTTC.

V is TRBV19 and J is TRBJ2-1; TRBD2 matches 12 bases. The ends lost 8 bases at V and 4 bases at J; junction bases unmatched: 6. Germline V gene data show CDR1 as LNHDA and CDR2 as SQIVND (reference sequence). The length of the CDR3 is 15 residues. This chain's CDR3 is CASLPGLAGYNEQFF. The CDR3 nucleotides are TGTGCCAGTTTACCGGGACTAGCGGGTTACAATGAGCAGTTCTTC.

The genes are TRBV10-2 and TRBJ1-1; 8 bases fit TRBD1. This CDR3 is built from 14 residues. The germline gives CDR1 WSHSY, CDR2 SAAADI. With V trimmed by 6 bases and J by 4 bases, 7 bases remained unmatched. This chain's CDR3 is CASRQTGGSTEAFF. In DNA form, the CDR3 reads TGCGCCAGCAGACAAACAGGGGGTTCCACTGAAGCTTTCTTT.

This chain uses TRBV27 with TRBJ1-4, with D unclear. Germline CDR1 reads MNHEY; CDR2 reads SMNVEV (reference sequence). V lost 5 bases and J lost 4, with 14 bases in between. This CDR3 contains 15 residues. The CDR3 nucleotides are TGTGCCAGCAGTCCCCTGGGCGGGAATAATGAAAAACTGTTTTTT. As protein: CASSPLGGNNEKLFF.